The 4 T cell receptor beta chains presented below share a single source sample, sequenced in a study of vaccination effects on CD4 cells after COVID-19. These receptors' antigens are unknown. Clones were read by immunoSEQ multiplex PCR, and TCRdb kept only the in-frame ones, dropping some. The top ten hold roughly 8.7% of the sample, which has nearly 25,000 clones, 69% seen once. Using viral peptide pools, the ViraFEST assay grew out antigen-specific CD4+ T cells prior to sequencing. Following a roughly eleven-day culture, CD4+ T cells were purified. Two-dose vaccination with either BNT162b2 or mRNA-1273 was given to the participants. Source: CD4+ T cells from PBMCs cultured with SARS-CoV-2 spike peptides, taken after COVID-19 vaccination. The receptor source for this set is a human donor who received a COVID-19 vaccine.

This chain joins TRBV13 and TRBJ2-1, with D perhaps assigned TRBD1 or TRBD2 (5 bases each). Germline lookup yields CDR1 PRHDT and CDR2 FYEKMQ (reference sequence). The V end lost 5 bases, the J end lost 9 bases, and 17 bases lay between the germline ends. CDR3 length: 14 amino acids. For the CDR3, the DNA is TGTGCCAGCAGCCATGGGACCGATGAGAGTGAGCAGTTCTTC. It encodes CASSHGTDESEQFF.

The V call is TRBV6-1, the J call TRBJ1-2; D unclear. CDR3 length equals 14 residues. In germline, CDR1 is MNHNS, CDR2 SASEGT. V lost 1 base and J lost 1, with 7 bases in between. The CDR3 sequence: CASSEDQINYGYTF. CDR3 sequence (DNA): TGTGCCAGCAGTGAAGACCAAATTAACTATGGCTACACCTTC.

The sample holds a few counts of this clone. The chain combines TRBV4-1 with TRBJ1-6, with D unclear. The CDR3 spans 16 residues. Trimming took off 1 base at V and 8 bases at J, with 15 bases between the two ends. CDR1 MGHRA and CDR2 YSYEKL come from the germline V gene. CDR3 sequence (DNA): TGCGCCAGCAGCCAAGGGCCCGCGAGAGGTCATTCACCCCTCCACTTT. The encoded protein is CASSQGPARGHSPLHF.

This clone was detected a few times. The chain couples TRBV18 to TRBJ2-7; the D is unclear. The germline gives CDR1 KGHSH, CDR2 LQKENI. The CDR3 is 11 residues long. The ends were cut back, 3 bases at V and 8 bases at J, with 8 bases in the middle. CDR3 DNA sequence: TGTGCCAGCTCACCTGACATTCAGCAGTACTTC. Translating gives CASSPDIQQYF. The whole variable domain, filled in from reference TRBV18 and TRBJ2-7, reads NAGVMQNPRHLVRRRGQEARLRCSPMKGHSHVYWYRQLPEEGLKFMVYLQKENIIDESGMPKERFSAEFPKEGPSILRIQQVVRGDSAAYFCASSPDIQQYFGPGTRLTVT.